Listed here are 26 T cell receptor beta chains from one sample, sequenced in a study of shared clonotypes between healthy human individuals. Assay used: immunoSEQ multiplex PCR; TCRdb lists only in-frame clones, some missing. The table shows 650,000 to 700,000 clones, with about nine tenths occurring only once. Specimen: memory CD8+ T cells from PBMCs. Subset meaning: CD45RO+ cells pooled with CCR7-negative TemRA cells. These TCRs come from a man aged 18 to 29 in good health. Some clones in this sample may be carry-over from other donors' samples.

The chain carries TRBV5-5 and TRBJ2-7; D is possibly TRBD1 or TRBD2 (6 bases each). The CDR3 runs 14 residues. Per germline, CDR1 SGHKS and CDR2 YYEKEE (reference sequence). V was cut by 4 bases and J by 2 bases, with 13 bases left in between. The CDR3 sequence: CASSGGQRTYEQYF. CDR3 in DNA: TGTGCCAGCAGCGGGGGGCAGCGCACCTACGAGCAGTACTTC.

A single count supports this clone. The chain carries TRBV2 and TRBJ2-7, with a possible D match to TRBD1 (5 bases). The V end lost 9 bases, the J end lost 2 bases, and 17 bases lay between the germline ends. The CDR3 is 14 amino acids. Looked up from germline, CDR1 is SNHLY and CDR2 is FYNNEI. The DNA for the CDR3 is TGTGCCAGGGGTCAGGGCGGCAGCACCTACGAGCAGTACTTC. Amino acids: CARGQGGSTYEQYF.

This rearrangement joins TRBV5-1 to TRBJ2-1; D uncertain. The CDR3 covers 16 residues. Between the trimmed V and J ends, which lost 5 bases and 0 bases, there was a span of 15 bases. Germline V CDR1 and CDR2: SGHRS, YFSETQ. The CDR3 spells CASRGSVPSSYNEQFF. The DNA for the CDR3 is TGCGCCAGCAGGGGATCAGTTCCGAGCTCCTACAATGAGCAGTTCTTC.

The chain recombines TRBV7-9 with TRBJ1-5, with D hard to call. Germline loops: CDR1 SEHNR, CDR2 FQNEAQ (reference sequence). The CDR3 loop spans 17 amino acids. Trimming shortened V by 5 bases and J by 1 base, and 18 bases separated the two germline ends. DNA of the CDR3: TGTGCCAGCAGCGAAAGTAGTGTGGGTGAGAGCAATCAGCCCCAGCATTTT. As protein: CASSESSVGESNQPQHF.

The chain employs TRBV28 and TRBJ2-1, with a weak D call TRBD2 (5 bases). The V end was cut by 5 bases, the J end by 8 bases, with 13 bases between. This CDR3 is built from 13 residues. Germline assignment: CDR1 MDHEN and CDR2 SYDVKM. CDR3 nucleotide sequence: TGTGCCAGCAGTCCCACCGCCGGGGATGAGCAGTTCTTC. This gives the protein CASSPTAGDEQFF. Variable domain in full (rest from reference TRBV28 and TRBJ2-1): DVKVTQSSRYLVKRTGEKVFLECVQDMDHENMFWYRQDPGLGLRLIYFSYDVKMKEKGDIPEGYSVSREKKERFSLILESASTNQTSMYLCASSPTAGDEQFFGPGTRLTVL.

J is TRBJ2-3 and V is TRBV19; 7 nucleotides agree with TRBD2. J was trimmed by 6 bases and V by 5 bases; bases with no gene match: 11. This CDR3 contains 15 residues. Germline V gene lookup returns CDR1 LNHDA and CDR2 SQIVND (reference sequence). The CDR3 spells CASSWGEGLPDTQYF. The CDR3 DNA follows: TGTGCCAGTAGTTGGGGGGAGGGCCTCCCCGATACGCAGTATTTT.

The V call is TRBV7-9, the J call TRBJ2-3, with TRBD2 matching over 10 bases. V was clipped by 1 base and J by 3 bases; unmatched bases: 4. In germline, CDR1 is SEHNR, CDR2 FQNEAQ (reference sequence). This CDR3 spans 16 amino acids. The CDR3 DNA reads as TGTGCCAGCAGCTTAGAGCCTAGCGGGAGAACAGATACGCAGTATTTT. Translated: CASSLEPSGRTDTQYF.

CDR3: CASSPGLTLHTDTQYF. In DNA, the CDR3 is TGTGCCAGCAGTCCCGGACTTACACTCCACACAGATACGCAGTATTTT. The V call is TRBV27, the J call TRBJ2-3; the D gene is possibly TRBD2 (5 bases). The V end was cut by 5 bases, the J end by 2 bases, with 17 bases between. The germline CDR1 and CDR2 sequences are MNHEY and SMNVEV (reference sequence). The CDR3 is 16 residues long.

V gene TRBV16 combines with J gene TRBJ1-1; D remains unclear. The CDR3 covers 14 residues. Germline V gives CDR1 KGHSY, CDR2 FQNENV. V lost 2 bases and J lost 0, with 7 bases in between. The CDR3 reads CASSQGFMNTEAFF. The DNA of the CDR3 is TGTGCCAGCAGCCAAGGGTTCATGAACACTGAAGCTTTCTTT.

The V call is TRBV28, the J call TRBJ2-7, with unresolved D. V gave up 3 bases and J gave up 0 bases, with 12 bases separating them. The CDR3 loop spans 15 amino acids. Germline CDR1 reads MDHEN; CDR2 reads SYDVKM. CDR3 nucleotides: TGTGCCAGCAGTTTTAGGCTGACATACTCCTACGAGCAGTACTTC. Translation: CASSFRLTYSYEQYF.

V and J are TRBV5-1 and TRBJ2-7; maybe TRBD1 (5 bases). The CDR3 is made up of 14 amino acids. The germline V gene has CDR1 SGHRS and CDR2 YFSETQ. The germline V and J ends were trimmed by 0 bases and 4 bases, with 11 bases remaining between them. CDR3 protein: CASSLVGHSYEQYF. CDR3 nucleotide sequence: TGCGCCAGCAGCTTGGTCGGACATTCTTACGAGCAGTACTTC.

J is TRBJ2-7 and V is TRBV9; the D call may be TRBD1 or TRBD2 (6 bases each). Trimming removed 0 bases at V and 3 bases at J, with 16 bases between. The germline gives CDR1 SGDLS, CDR2 YYNGEE. The CDR3 sequence is 16 residues long. The CDR3 reads CASSVGDTGGIYEQYF. The CDR3 DNA follows: TGTGCCAGCAGCGTAGGGGACACCGGGGGTATCTACGAGCAGTACTTC.

This clone was seen a single time. The rearrangement links TRBV14 to TRBJ2-3; a weak D match, TRBD1 (6 bases). CDR1 SGHDN and CDR2 FVKESK come from the germline V gene. V shed 4 bases and J shed 1 base, with 12 bases lying between them. The length of the CDR3 is 15 residues. The CDR3 sequence is CASSPPGHRTDTQYF. The DNA for the CDR3 is TGTGCCAGCAGCCCTCCGGGACACCGCACAGATACGCAGTATTTT.

The chain recombines TRBV18 with TRBJ1-1, with TRBD1 as a possible D gene (5 bases). The CDR3 sequence is 16 residues long. The V gene lost 3 bases and the J gene lost 1 base, with 15 bases spanning the gap. The germline gives CDR1 KGHSH, CDR2 LQKENI. CDR3 nucleotide sequence: TGTGCCAGCTCACCCTCTTTAACAGGTGCGAACACTGAAGCTTTCTTT. As protein: CASSPSLTGANTEAFF.

The chain couples TRBV5-5 to TRBJ2-1; D gene ambiguous. Germline CDR1 SGHKS, CDR2 YYEKEE (reference sequence). The CDR3 is made up of 16 amino acids. Trimming took off 6 bases at V and 2 bases at J, with 18 bases between the two ends. The CDR3 loop is CASKHPTRIAYNEQFF. The CDR3 DNA sequence: TGTGCCAGCAAGCACCCTACGCGTATCGCCTACAATGAGCAGTTCTTC.

This rearrangement joins TRBV7-2 to TRBJ2-1, with D possibly TRBD2 on 6 matching bases. Germline V gene lookup returns CDR1 SGHTA and CDR2 FQGNSA. Trimming cost V 3 bases and J 9 bases, with 12 bases left between them. The CDR3 loop spans 13 amino acids. The CDR3 loop reads CASSFWDSGEQFF. CDR3 DNA: TGTGCCAGCAGCTTTTGGGACTCGGGTGAGCAGTTCTTC.

The rearrangement joins TRBV6-5 to TRBJ2-7; D remains ambiguous. Trimming left V 2 bases short and J 3 bases short, with 5 bases between. The CDR3 has 12 residues. Germline V gene lookup returns CDR1 MNHEY and CDR2 SVGAGI. The DNA of the CDR3 is TGTGCCAGCAGTTACGCAAGCTACGAGCAGTACTTC. Translation: CASSYASYEQYF.

The gene calls are TRBV7-9 and TRBJ2-2; a weak D match, TRBD1 (6 bases). The CDR3 contains 17 residues. Germline V lookup: CDR1 SEHNR, CDR2 FQNEAQ (reference sequence). Trimming took 1 base from V and 6 from J, leaving 18 bases between them. The CDR3 loop is CASSLVLQGGRSGELFF. DNA of the CDR3: TGTGCCAGCAGCTTAGTTTTACAGGGTGGTCGGTCCGGGGAGCTGTTTTTT. Complete variable domain (other parts from reference TRBV7-9 and TRBJ2-2): DTGVSQNPRHKITKRGQNVTFRCDPISEHNRLYWYRQTLGQGPEFLTYFQNEAQLEKSRLLSDRFSAERPKGSFSTLEIQRTEQGDSAMYLCASSLVLQGGRSGELFFGEGSRLTVL.

The chain couples TRBV29-1 to TRBJ2-3; tentatively, D is TRBD1 (5 bases). There are 15 residues in the CDR3. Germline assignment: CDR1 SQVTM and CDR2 ANQGSEA. V was shortened by 3 bases and J by 2 bases, with 15 bases between the two germline ends. In nucleotides, the CDR3 is TGCAGCGTTGATGGGCAGGGTTTGGTCACAGATACGCAGTATTTT. Translation: CSVDGQGLVTDTQYF.

The chain combines TRBV9 with TRBJ1-1; 8 bases align to TRBD1. Germline CDR1 and CDR2: SGDLS and YYNGEE. V was clipped by 4 bases and J by 11 bases; unmatched bases: 16. The CDR3 runs to 15 residues. The CDR3 sequence is CASSPRTGSNQGAFF. The CDR3 nucleotides are TGTGCCAGCAGCCCTCGGACAGGGTCGAACCAGGGGGCTTTCTTT. Full variable domain (remainder filled in from reference TRBV9 and TRBJ1-1): DSGVTQTPKHLITATGQRVTLRCSPRSGDLSVYWYQQSLDQGLQFLIQYYNGEERAKGNILERFSAQQFPDLHSELNLSSLELGDSALYFCASSPRTGSNQGAFFGQGTRLTVV.

The rearrangement uses TRBV7-8 and TRBJ2-5; D is perhaps TRBD2 (6 bases). CDR1 and CDR2 from the germline V gene are SGHVS and FQNEAQ. The CDR3 is made up of 16 amino acids. V lost 2 bases and J lost 5, with 18 bases in between. CDR3 protein: CASSLLRGAGQETQYF. CDR3 bases: TGTGCCAGCAGCTTACTAAGGGGCGCGGGGCAGGAGACCCAGTACTTC.

The gene calls are TRBV7-2 and TRBJ2-6; D is undetermined. The CDR3 consists of 17 residues. Trimming shortened V by 5 bases and J by 0 bases, and 14 bases separated the two germline ends. Per germline, CDR1 SGHTA and CDR2 FQGNSA. CDR3 in amino acids: CASSPGSWDSGANVLTF. In DNA form, the CDR3 reads TGTGCCAGCAGCCCTGGGTCGTGGGACTCTGGGGCCAACGTCCTGACTTTC.

Comment on this clone: The sample has other DNA sequences that encode this CDR3 too. The chain carries TRBV7-9 and TRBJ2-7; D tentatively fits TRBD1 or TRBD2 (6 bases each). V lost 1 base and J 4 bases, leaving 8 bases between the germline ends. This CDR3 has 13 residues. CDR1 SEHNR and CDR2 FQNEAQ come from the germline V gene (reference sequence). CDR3 in DNA: TGTGCCAGCAGCTTAGAGGGGGGATACGAGCAGTACTTC. This gives the protein CASSLEGGYEQYF.

Only one count was recorded for this clone. The chain carries TRBV4-1 and TRBJ2-7, with D maybe TRBD1 (5 bases). Trimming took off 0 bases at V and 3 bases at J, with 12 bases between the two ends. CDR3 size: 15 residues. Germline V gene sequence: CDR1 MGHRA, CDR2 YSYEKL. CDR3 region: CASSQDVRADYEQYF. The CDR3 DNA follows: TGCGCCAGCAGCCAAGATGTCAGGGCGGACTACGAGCAGTACTTC.

This chain connects TRBV9 to TRBJ2-7; D possibly uses TRBD1 or TRBD2 (5 bases each). The CDR3 is made up of 15 amino acids. CDR1 is SGDLS, CDR2 YYNGEE, per germline. V lost 4 bases and J lost 4, with 18 bases in between. CDR3 sequence (DNA): TGTGCCAGCAGCACCGGGGACCCTGGAGGTTACGAGCAGTACTTC. Amino acid sequence: CASSTGDPGGYEQYF.

The chain couples TRBV7-8 to TRBJ2-1; 11 bases line up with TRBD2. This CDR3 is built from 18 residues. V lost 2 bases and J lost 2; bases outside the gene matches: 8. Germline CDR1 reads SGHVS; CDR2 reads FQNEAQ. The chain's CDR3 is CASSLSGLAGGAYNEQFF. CDR3 in DNA: TGTGCCAGCAGCTTAAGTGGGCTAGCGGGAGGTGCCTACAATGAGCAGTTCTTC.